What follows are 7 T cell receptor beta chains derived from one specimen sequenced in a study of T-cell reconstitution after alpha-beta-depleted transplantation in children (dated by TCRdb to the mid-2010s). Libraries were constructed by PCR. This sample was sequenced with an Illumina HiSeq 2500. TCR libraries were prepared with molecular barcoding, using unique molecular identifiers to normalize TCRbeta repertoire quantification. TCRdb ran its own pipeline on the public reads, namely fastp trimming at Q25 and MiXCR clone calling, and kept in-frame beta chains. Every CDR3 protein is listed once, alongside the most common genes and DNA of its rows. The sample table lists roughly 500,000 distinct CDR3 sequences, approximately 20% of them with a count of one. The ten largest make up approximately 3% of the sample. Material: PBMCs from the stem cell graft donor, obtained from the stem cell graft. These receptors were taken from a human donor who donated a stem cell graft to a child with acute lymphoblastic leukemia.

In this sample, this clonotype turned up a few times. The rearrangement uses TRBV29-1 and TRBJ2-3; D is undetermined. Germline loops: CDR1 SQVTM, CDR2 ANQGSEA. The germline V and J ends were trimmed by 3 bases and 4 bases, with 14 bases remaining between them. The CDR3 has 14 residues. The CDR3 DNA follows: TGCAGCGTTGATGGTAGTGAGCCTCCAGATACGCAGTATTTT. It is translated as CSVDGSEPPDTQYF.

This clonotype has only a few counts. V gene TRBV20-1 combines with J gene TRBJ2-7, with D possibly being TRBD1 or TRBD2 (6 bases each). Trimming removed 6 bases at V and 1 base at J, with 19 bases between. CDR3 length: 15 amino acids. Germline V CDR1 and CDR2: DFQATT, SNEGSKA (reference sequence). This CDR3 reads CSAPPARGGSYEQYF. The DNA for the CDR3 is TGCAGTGCCCCCCCGGCTAGAGGGGGGTCCTACGAGCAGTACTTC.

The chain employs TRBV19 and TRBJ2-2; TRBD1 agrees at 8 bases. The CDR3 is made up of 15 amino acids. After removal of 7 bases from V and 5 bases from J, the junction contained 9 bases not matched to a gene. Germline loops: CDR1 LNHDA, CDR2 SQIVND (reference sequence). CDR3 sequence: CASTKSTGGTGELFF. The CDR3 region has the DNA TGTGCCAGTACCAAAAGTACAGGGGGGACCGGGGAGCTGTTTTTT.

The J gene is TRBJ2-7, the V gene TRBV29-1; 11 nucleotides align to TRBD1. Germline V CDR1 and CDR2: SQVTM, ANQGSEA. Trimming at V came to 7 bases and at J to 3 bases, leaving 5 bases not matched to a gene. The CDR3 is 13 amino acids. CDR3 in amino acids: CSASGTGGYEQYF. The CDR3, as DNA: TGCAGCGCCTCCGGGACAGGGGGCTACGAGCAGTACTTC.

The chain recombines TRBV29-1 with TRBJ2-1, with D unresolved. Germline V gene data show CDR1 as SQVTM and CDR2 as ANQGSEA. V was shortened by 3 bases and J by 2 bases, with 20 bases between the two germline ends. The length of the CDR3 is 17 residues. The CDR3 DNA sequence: TGCAGCGTTGAGTACATTCAGTCCGGTCAGGCCTACAATGAGCAGTTCTTC. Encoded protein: CSVEYIQSGQAYNEQFF.

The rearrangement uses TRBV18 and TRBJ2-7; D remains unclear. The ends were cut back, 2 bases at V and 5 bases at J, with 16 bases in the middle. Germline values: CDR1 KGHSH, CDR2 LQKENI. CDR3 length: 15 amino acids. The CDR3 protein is CASSPAGRLRDEQYF. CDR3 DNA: TGTGCCAGCTCACCAGCCGGCAGGCTTCGCGACGAGCAGTACTTC.

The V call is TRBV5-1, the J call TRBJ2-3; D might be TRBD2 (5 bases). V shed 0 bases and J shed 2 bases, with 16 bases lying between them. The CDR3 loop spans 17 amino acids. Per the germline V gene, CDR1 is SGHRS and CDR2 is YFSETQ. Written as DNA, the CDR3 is TGCGCCAGCAGCTTGGCTGTCAGACTCGGACTCACAGATACGCAGTATTTT. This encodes CASSLAVRLGLTDTQYF.